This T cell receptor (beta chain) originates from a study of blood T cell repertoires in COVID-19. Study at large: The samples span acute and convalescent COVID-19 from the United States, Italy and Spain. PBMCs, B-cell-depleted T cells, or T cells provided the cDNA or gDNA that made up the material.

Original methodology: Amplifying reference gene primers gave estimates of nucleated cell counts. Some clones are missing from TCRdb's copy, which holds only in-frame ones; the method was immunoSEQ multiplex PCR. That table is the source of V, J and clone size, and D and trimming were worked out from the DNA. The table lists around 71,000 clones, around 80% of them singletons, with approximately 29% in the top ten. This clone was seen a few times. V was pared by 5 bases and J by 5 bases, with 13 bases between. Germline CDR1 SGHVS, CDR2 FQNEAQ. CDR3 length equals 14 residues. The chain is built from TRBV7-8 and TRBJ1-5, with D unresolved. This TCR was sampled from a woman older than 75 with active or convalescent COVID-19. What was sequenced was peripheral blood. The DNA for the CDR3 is TGTGCCAGCAGCCCGGGGTCGGCCGATCAGCCCCAGCATTTT. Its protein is CASSPGSADQPQHF.